This TCR beta chain was sequenced in a study of neurological immune-mediated disorders. This clonotype was detected ten times or more. Its antigen is not identified. The time point here: longitudinal time-point 3. Trimming took 3 bases from V and 2 from J; bases not matched to a gene: 5. Germline V gene lookup returns CDR1 SEHNR and CDR2 FQNEAQ (reference sequence). The CDR3 spans 15 residues. Study-wide results and limits: No expanded-clone CDR3 amino acid sequence recurred across subjects, suggesting private TCR-beta repertoires.

In each sequencing run, over 170 million TCR-beta sequences were generated from 15-18 subjects. TCRdb used MiXCR to reprocess the 5' RACE reads, holding one entry per CDR3 protein. The profile covers fewer than 110,000 distinct CDR3 sequences, with 11% appearing a single time and under 3.5% taken by the ten largest. Sequencing used PBMCs. The chain combines TRBV7-9 with TRBJ2-3; 7 bases map to TRBD1. The TCR sequence derives from a female donor with HTLV-1-associated myelopathy (HAM/TSP). CDR3 sequence: CASSLTGPTTDTQYF. The CDR3 region has the DNA TGTGCCAGCAGCTTGACAGGGCCCACCACAGATACGCAGTATTTT.